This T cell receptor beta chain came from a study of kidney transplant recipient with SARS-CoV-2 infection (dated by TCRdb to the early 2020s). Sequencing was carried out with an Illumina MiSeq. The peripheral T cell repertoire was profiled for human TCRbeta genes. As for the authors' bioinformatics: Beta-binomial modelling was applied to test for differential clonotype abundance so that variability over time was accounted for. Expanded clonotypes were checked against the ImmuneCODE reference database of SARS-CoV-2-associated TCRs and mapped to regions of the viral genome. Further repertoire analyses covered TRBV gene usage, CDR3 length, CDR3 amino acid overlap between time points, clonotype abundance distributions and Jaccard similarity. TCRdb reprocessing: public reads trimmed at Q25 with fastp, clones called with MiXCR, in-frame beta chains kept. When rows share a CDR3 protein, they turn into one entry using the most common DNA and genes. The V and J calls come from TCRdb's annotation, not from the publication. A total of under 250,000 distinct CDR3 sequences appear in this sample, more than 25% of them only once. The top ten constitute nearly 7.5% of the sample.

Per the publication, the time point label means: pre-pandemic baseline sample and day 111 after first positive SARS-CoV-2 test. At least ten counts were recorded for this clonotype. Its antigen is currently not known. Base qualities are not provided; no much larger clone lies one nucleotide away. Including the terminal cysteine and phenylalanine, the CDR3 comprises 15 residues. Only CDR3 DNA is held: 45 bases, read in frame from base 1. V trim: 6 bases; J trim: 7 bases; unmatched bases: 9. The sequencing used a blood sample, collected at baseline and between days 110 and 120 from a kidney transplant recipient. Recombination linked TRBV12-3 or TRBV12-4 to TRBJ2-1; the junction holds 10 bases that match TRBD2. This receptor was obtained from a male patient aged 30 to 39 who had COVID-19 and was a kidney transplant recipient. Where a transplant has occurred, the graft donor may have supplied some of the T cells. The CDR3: CASSAGTSVGNEQFF. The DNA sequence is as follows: TGTGCCAGCAGCGCAGGGACTAGCGTGGGTAATGAGCAGTTCTTC.